These T cell receptor beta chains were read from a single sample in a study of cytomegalovirus exposure and HLA in healthy donors. Generated by immunoSEQ multiplex PCR, the TCRdb table keeps only in-frame clones and is missing some. The table records under 200,000 clones, more than 65% of them present only once. Sequencing was done on a sample of PBMCs. These receptors all stem from a middle-aged woman in good health and CMV-seropositive. CDR3s include the opening cysteine and the closing phenylalanine or tryptophan.

j_call	v_call	cdr3_aa
TRBJ2-3	TRBV4-1	CASSQRGTLDTQYF
TRBJ1-6	TRBV7-8	CASLQGVGGSYNSPLHF
TRBJ2-3	TRBV5-1	CASSFQRGGRDTQYF
TRBJ2-5	TRBV25-1	CASSDSGRTETQYF
TRBJ1-2	TRBV7-9	CASSFIGLEGYTF
TRBJ2-5	TRBV6-6	CASLASGRAWETQYF
TRBJ1-2	TRBV28	CASSLDRMTSYTF
TRBJ2-5	TRBV18	CASSPRGNQETQYF
TRBJ1-1	TRBV10-3	CAIRAGQGGTEAFF
TRBJ1-6	TRBV2	CASREHGQGVGSPLHF
TRBJ2-1	TRBV18	CASSPEREGNNEQFF
TRBJ2-3	TRBV29-1	CSVWGSGRHTDTQYF
TRBJ2-3	TRBV27	CASTVGPGRWDTQYF
TRBJ1-2	TRBV2	CASRIQGCGYTF
TRBJ2-1	TRBV5-1	CASSLPRLAGGSSYNEQFF
TRBJ1-5	TRBV28	CASSQGQVYNQPQHF
TRBJ1-5	TRBV7-8	CASSKAGTGSNQPQHF
TRBJ1-5	TRBV6-1	CASRTLTGDQPQHF
TRBJ1-3	TRBV10-3	CAISGQGRGNTIYF
TRBJ1-1	TRBV19	CASSINRQAFF
TRBJ2-3	TRBV6-5	CASSYGTAGTDTQYF
TRBJ1-2	TRBV5-6	CASSRGTAYGYTF
TRBJ2-7	TRBV10-3	CAIRDRGTYEQYF
TRBJ2-5	TRBV19	CASSTRRDRVSETQYF
TRBJ1-4	TRBV5-5	CASSPQGPLNEKLFF
TRBJ1-5	TRBV28	CASNGPTGGNQPQHF
TRBJ2-3	TRBV4-2	CASSSLAGFPDTQYF
TRBJ2-1	TRBV9	CASSGPGGGASIEQFF
TRBJ2-5	TRBV25-1	CASSELGTGEETQYF
TRBJ2-3	TRBV19	CASSIWPGLSDTQYF
TRBJ1-1	TRBV5-1	CASSRTGFWMNTEAFF
TRBJ1-4	TRBV19	CASRTVSSNAKLFF
TRBJ2-1	TRBV7-2	CASSLASRGSSYNEQFF
TRBJ2-7	TRBV4-3	CASSQGLGGYEQYF
TRBJ2-3	TRBV4-3	CASSQDLGGASSTDTQYF
TRBJ2-1	TRBV19	CASSMSLAESEQFF
TRBJ1-3	TRBV9	CASSVGSFGNTIYF
NA	TRBV28	CASSFPNSYEQYF
TRBJ1-2	TRBV2	CASRGGANYGYTF
TRBJ1-2	TRBV29-1	CSVLEQGNGYPF
TRBJ2-4	TRBV6-5	CASSYSGQSIQYF
TRBJ2-2	TRBV4-3	CASSRRAGGQAGELFF
TRBJ1-1	TRBV5-4	CASSLASARNTEAFF
TRBJ2-3	TRBV14	CASSQFLSTDTQYF